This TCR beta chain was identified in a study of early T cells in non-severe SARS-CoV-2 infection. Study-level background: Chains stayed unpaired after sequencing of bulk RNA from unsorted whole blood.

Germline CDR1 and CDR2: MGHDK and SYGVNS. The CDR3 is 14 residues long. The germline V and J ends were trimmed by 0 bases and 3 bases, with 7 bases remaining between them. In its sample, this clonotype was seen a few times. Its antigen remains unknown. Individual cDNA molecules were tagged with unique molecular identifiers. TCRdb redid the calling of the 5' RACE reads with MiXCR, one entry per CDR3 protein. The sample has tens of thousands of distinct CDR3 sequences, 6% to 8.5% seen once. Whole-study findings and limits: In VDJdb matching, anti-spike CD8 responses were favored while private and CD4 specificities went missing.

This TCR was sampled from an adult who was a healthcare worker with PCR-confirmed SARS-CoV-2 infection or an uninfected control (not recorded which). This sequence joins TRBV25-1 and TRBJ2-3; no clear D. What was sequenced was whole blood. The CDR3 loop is CASSEYRATDTQYF. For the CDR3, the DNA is TGTGCCAGCAGTGAATATCGGGCGACAGATACGCAGTATTTT. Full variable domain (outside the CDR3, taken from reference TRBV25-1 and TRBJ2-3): EADIYQTPRYLVIGTGKKITLECSQTMGHDKMYWYQQDPGMELHLIHYSYGVNSTEKGDLSSESTVSRIRTEHFPLTLESARPSHTSQYLCASSEYRATDTQYFGPGTRLTVL.